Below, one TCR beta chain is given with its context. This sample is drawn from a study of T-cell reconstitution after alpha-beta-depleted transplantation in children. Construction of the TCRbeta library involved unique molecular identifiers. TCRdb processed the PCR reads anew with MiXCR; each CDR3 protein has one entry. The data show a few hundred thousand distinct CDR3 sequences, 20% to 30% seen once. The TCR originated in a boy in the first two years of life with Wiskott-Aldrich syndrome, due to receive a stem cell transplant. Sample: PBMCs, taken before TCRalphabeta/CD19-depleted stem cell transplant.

The CDR3 reads CASSFAPKQGANGYTF. The CDR3 DNA reads TGCGCCAGCAGCTTCGCCCCTAAACAGGGGGCCAATGGCTACACCTTC. The rearrangement joins TRBV5-1 to TRBJ1-2, with 9 bases aligning to TRBD1. Germline V gives CDR1 SGHRS, CDR2 YFSETQ. The CDR3 is made up of 16 amino acids. Trimming removed 2 bases from V and 6 bases from J; junction bases left unmatched: 11.